The 3 T cell receptor beta chains presented below share a single source sample, sequenced in a study of CD8 T cells in Susac syndrome. Random hexamers were used to reverse transcribe the RNA input (about 0.5 to 1 ug). TCRdb called the immunoSEQ multiplex PCR reads again in MiXCR, with one record for every CDR3 protein. The repertoire consists of about 90,000 distinct CDR3 sequences, with 95% to 97% occurring once and the leading ten covering about 0.68%. The material sequenced was CD8+ T cells from PBMCs. These receptors all stem from a human donor with Susac syndrome.

The rearrangement uses TRBV12-3 or TRBV12-4 and TRBJ1-1, with 7 bases fitting TRBD1. V shed 5 bases, J shed 2 bases, and the junction held 8 bases outside the gene matches. CDR3 length: 15 residues. The CDR3 region is CASSRATGYNTEAFF. CDR3 DNA sequence: TGTGCCAGCAGTCGGGCGACAGGGTATAACACTGAAGCTTTCTTT.

The V gene is TRBV20-1, the J gene TRBJ1-2; D uncertain. Trimming pared 4 bases from V and 0 bases from J, leaving 9 bases between. The CDR3 covers 13 residues. CDR1 and CDR2 from the germline V gene are DFQATT and SNEGSKA (reference sequence). CDR3 nucleotide sequence: TGCAGTGCTAATACCGGGGCTAACTATGGCTACACCTTC. This encodes CSANTGANYGYTF.

This chain's CDR3 is CASRQRGGSPLHF. The DNA for the CDR3 is TGCGCCAGCAGACAACGCGGGGGCTCACCCCTCCACTTT. V is TRBV4-1 and J is TRBJ1-6; a possible D gene is TRBD1 (6 bases). The CDR3 runs 13 residues. The germline V gene has CDR1 MGHRA and CDR2 YSYEKL. Trimming cost V 6 bases and J 10 bases, with 13 bases left between them.